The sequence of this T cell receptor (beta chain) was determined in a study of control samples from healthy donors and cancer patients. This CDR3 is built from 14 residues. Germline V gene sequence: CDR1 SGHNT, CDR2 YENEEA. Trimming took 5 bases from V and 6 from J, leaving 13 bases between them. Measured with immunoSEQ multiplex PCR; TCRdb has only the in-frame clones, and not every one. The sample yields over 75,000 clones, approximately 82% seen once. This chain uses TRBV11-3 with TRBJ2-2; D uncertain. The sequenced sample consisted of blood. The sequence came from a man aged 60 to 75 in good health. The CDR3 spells CASSPQSAAGELFF. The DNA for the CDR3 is TGTGCCAGCAGCCCTCAATCGGCGGCCGGGGAGCTGTTTTTT.